This entry features one T cell receptor (beta chain) sequence. The antigen is not known. The source of the sample is a study of identical twins. TCRdb used MiXCR to reprocess the 5' RACE reads, holding one entry per CDR3 protein. The sample carries 410,000 or so distinct CDR3 sequences, under 20% recorded once. Looked up from germline, CDR1 is SQVTM and CDR2 is ANQGSEA. The CDR3 consists of 13 residues. V was pared by 4 bases and J by 5 bases, with 5 bases of the junction left unmatched. Study findings and constraints: The conclusions drew on cross-sectional statistical analysis instead of tracking the same donors.

The rearrangement uses TRBV29-1 and TRBJ1-1; 9 nucleotides agree with TRBD1. This clonotype was sampled from a man in his fifties or sixties in good health. Input material: naive T cells sorted from blood. The CDR3 is CSVVGQGGTEAFF. DNA for the CDR3: TGCAGCGTTGTGGGACAGGGAGGGACTGAAGCTTTCTTT.